These 15 T cell receptor beta chains were sequenced from one sample in a study of blood T cells in healthy people across ages. A second PCR, run for roughly 7 to 11 cycles, used a sample-barcoded 5' primer plus a J-beta primer mix. A single record per CDR3 protein comes from TCRdb applying MiXCR to the 5' RACE reads. This repertoire shows about 690,000 distinct CDR3 sequences, roughly two fifths found once; its top ten account for approximately 29%. The sequenced sample was blood. The receptors come from a man older than 75 in good health.

This chain links TRBV3-1 with TRBJ2-3, with 8 bases that match TRBD2. The CDR3 runs 13 residues. Trimming removed 1 base from V and 12 bases from J; junction bases left unmatched: 6. Germline CDR1 is LGHDT and CDR2 is YNNKEL (reference sequence). CDR3 sequence: CASSQGGSGVQYF. The CDR3 DNA is TGTGCCAGCAGCCAAGGCGGTAGCGGGGTACAGTATTTT.

This clonotype was detected only once. The V gene is TRBV20-1, the J gene TRBJ2-3; the D gene is possibly TRBD1 (5 bases). Trimming stripped 4 bases from V and 2 bases from J, with 19 bases between. Germline V gene lookup returns CDR1 DFQATT and CDR2 SNEGSKA (reference sequence). CDR3 size: 16 residues. Written as DNA, the CDR3 is TGCAGTGCTAACGACTTGCAGAGGACAACCACAGATACGCAGTATTTT. This gives the protein CSANDLQRTTTDTQYF.

The sample holds a few counts of this clonotype. The rearrangement links TRBV6-5 to TRBJ2-7; the match to TRBD1 covers 10 bases. V lost 5 bases to trimming and J lost 3 bases; unmatched junction nucleotides: 7. In germline, CDR1 is MNHEY, CDR2 SVGAGI. The CDR3 runs to 15 residues. The CDR3 sequence is CASSRRDRGFYEQYF. CDR3 nucleotides: TGTGCCAGCAGTCGCCGGGACAGGGGTTTCTACGAGCAGTACTTC.

V usage is TRBV20-1 and J usage is TRBJ2-7; D unresolved. V was clipped by 4 bases and J by 5 bases, with 9 bases between them. CDR3 length: 11 residues. The germline gives CDR1 DFQATT, CDR2 SNEGSKA (reference sequence). DNA for the CDR3: TGCAGTGCTACTATACAAAACGAGCAGTACTTC. It specifies CSATIQNEQYF.

CDR3 residues: CASSQRQGRNTEAFF. The CDR3, as DNA: TGTGCCAGCAGTCAAAGACAGGGGAGGAACACTGAAGCTTTCTTT. The V call is TRBV12-3 or TRBV12-4, the J call TRBJ1-1; 8 bases fit TRBD1. V dropped 5 bases and J dropped 1; count of bases not matched to a gene: 6. CDR3 size: 15 residues.

This clonotype was found a few times. This chain connects TRBV6-1 to TRBJ2-6; 12 nucleotides match TRBD1. Per the germline V gene, CDR1 is MNHNS and CDR2 is SASEGT. The V segment lost 9 bases and the J segment 3 bases; nucleotides outside the gene matches: 12. The CDR3 has 18 residues. As DNA, the CDR3 is TGTGCCAGTACACTCTACGGGACAGGGGGCTTTGGGGCCAACGTCCTGACTTTC. Encoded protein: CASTLYGTGGFGANVLTF.

This chain uses TRBV7-2 with TRBJ2-1; TRBD2 might be the D (5 bases). This CDR3 comprises 11 residues. CDR1 and CDR2 (germline): SGHTA, FQGNSA. Trimming took 8 bases from V and 9 from J, leaving 11 bases between them. For the CDR3, the DNA is TGTGCCAGCGAAGCTGGAGGTGAGCAGTTCTTC. Its translation is CASEAGGEQFF.

The chain links TRBV18 to TRBJ1-1; perhaps TRBD1 as D (6 bases). Trimming shortened V by 1 base and J by 5 bases, and 11 bases separated the two germline ends. The CDR3 sequence is 14 residues long. The germline CDR1 and CDR2 sequences are KGHSH and LQKENI. CDR3 in amino acids: CASSPRQRGTEAFF. The DNA of the CDR3 is TGTGCCAGCTCACCACGCCAGAGGGGGACTGAAGCTTTCTTT. Supplemented by reference TRBV18 and TRBJ1-1, the full variable domain reads NAGVMQNPRHLVRRRGQEARLRCSPMKGHSHVYWYRQLPEEGLKFMVYLQKENIIDESGMPKERFSAEFPKEGPSILRIQQVVRGDSAAYFCASSPRQRGTEAFFGQGTRLTVV.

This clonotype appeared a few times. A much larger clone lies a single base off, so this may be a read error. The V call is TRBV29-1, the J call TRBJ2-7; no reliable D call. CDR3 length: 10 amino acids. Germline V CDR1 and CDR2: SQVTM, ANQGSEA. The CDR3 spells CGVVSYEQYF. DNA of the CDR3: TGCGGCGTTGTATCCTACGAGCAGTACTTC.

This clonotype was seen more than once but under ten times. J is TRBJ1-1 and V is TRBV20-1; the D gene is possibly TRBD1 (5 bases). The CDR3 length is 17 residues. The germline V and J ends were trimmed by 3 bases and 0 bases, with 20 bases remaining between them. CDR1 and CDR2 (germline): DFQATT, SNEGSKA (reference sequence). CDR3 sequence: CSASLPVGASLNTEAFF. The CDR3 DNA reads TGCAGTGCTAGCTTACCGGTCGGGGCGTCCTTGAACACTGAAGCTTTCTTT.

The chain links TRBV28 to TRBJ1-2; tentative D call: TRBD1 (5 bases). This CDR3 spans 16 amino acids. Trimming cost V 5 bases and J 2 bases, with 18 bases left between them. The germline V gene has CDR1 MDHEN and CDR2 SYDVKM. This chain's CDR3 is CASSTPRQTRNYGYTF. CDR3 coding DNA: TGTGCCAGCAGTACGCCCCGACAGACCCGAAACTATGGCTACACCTTC.

The V gene is TRBV7-9, the J gene TRBJ1-4; D ambiguous. Trimming took off 5 bases at V and 1 base at J, with 14 bases between the two ends. This CDR3 contains 16 residues. Per germline, CDR1 SEHNR and CDR2 FQNEAQ (reference sequence). CDR3 sequence (DNA): TGTGCCAGCAGCCAACAAGAAAGAGGAACTAATGAAAAACTGTTTTTT. It encodes CASSQQERGTNEKLFF.

CDR3 DNA sequence: TGTGCCAGCAGGAGAATGGACAGGGGGTTGGTAAAACTGTTTTTT. Residues: CASRRMDRGLVKLFF. The chain recombines TRBV6-5 with TRBJ1-4; 10 nucleotides match TRBD1. Germline V gene sequence: CDR1 MNHEY, CDR2 SVGAGI. There are 15 residues in the CDR3. V shed 6 bases, J shed 10 bases, and the junction held 11 bases outside the gene matches.

The DNA of the CDR3 is TGTGCCAGCAGCCGAGGGGCAGACGACACCCAAGAGACCCAGTACTTC. It translates to CASSRGADDTQETQYF. The V call is TRBV4-2, the J call TRBJ2-5; D tentatively fits TRBD1 or TRBD2 (5 bases each). V dropped 4 bases and J dropped 1 base, with 16 bases sitting between them. The germline gives CDR1 LGHNA, CDR2 YNFKEQ. The CDR3 consists of 16 residues.

This chain uses TRBV6-2 or TRBV6-3 with TRBJ2-4; D is undetermined. Germline CDR1 reads MNHEY; CDR2 reads SVGEGT. The V and J ends lost 2 bases and 10 bases respectively, with 6 bases between them. CDR3 length equals 11 residues. DNA for the CDR3: TGTGCCAGCAGTTACGGACCAATTCAGTACTTC. This sequence encodes CASSYGPIQYF.